This paragraph covers one TCR beta chain sequence. This entry is derived from a study of blood T cell repertoires in COVID-19. Study-level information: In each case, the material was cDNA or gDNA derived from T cells, B-cell-depleted T cells, or PBMCs.

The method was immunoSEQ multiplex PCR; TCRdb's version includes in-frame clones alone and lacks a portion of them. Of some 200,000 clones listed, almost 85% are singletons. The CDR3 runs to 18 residues. V lost 4 bases and J lost 1; bases outside the gene matches: 15. Germline V gives CDR1 PRHDT, CDR2 FYEKMQ (reference sequence). Sequenced: peripheral blood. The chain combines TRBV13 with TRBJ1-1; 7 nucleotides match TRBD1. This TCR derives from a woman aged 50 to 60 with active or convalescent COVID-19. The CDR3, as DNA: TGTGCCAGCAGCTCAGCCCTTCACAGGGGTACGGGGAACACTGAAGCTTTCTTT. Protein: CASSSALHRGTGNTEAFF. The variable domain in full, completed from reference TRBV13 and TRBJ1-1, reads AAGVIQSPRHLIKEKRETATLKCYPIPRHDTVYWYQQGPGQDPQFLISFYEKMQSDKGSIPDRFSAQQFSDYHSELNMSSLELGDSALYFCASSSALHRGTGNTEAFFGQGTRLTVV.